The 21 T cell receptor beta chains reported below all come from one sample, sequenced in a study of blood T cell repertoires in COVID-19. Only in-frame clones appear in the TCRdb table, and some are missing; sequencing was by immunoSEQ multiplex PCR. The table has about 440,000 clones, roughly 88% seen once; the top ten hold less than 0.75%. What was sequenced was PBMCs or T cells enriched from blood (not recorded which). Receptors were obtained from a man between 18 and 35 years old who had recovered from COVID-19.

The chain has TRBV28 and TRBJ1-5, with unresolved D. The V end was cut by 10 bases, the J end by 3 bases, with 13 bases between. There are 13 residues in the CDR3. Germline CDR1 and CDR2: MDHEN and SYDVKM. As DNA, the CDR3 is TGTGCCACGCACGGAGGCCCCAATCAGCCCCAGCATTTT. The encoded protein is CATHGGPNQPQHF.

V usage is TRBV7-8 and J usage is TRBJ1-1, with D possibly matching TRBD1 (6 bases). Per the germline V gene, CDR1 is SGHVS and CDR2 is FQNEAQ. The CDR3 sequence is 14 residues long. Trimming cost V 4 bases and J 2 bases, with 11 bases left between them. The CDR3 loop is CASSWEGGNTEAFF. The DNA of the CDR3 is TGTGCCAGCAGCTGGGAGGGGGGTAACACTGAAGCTTTCTTT.

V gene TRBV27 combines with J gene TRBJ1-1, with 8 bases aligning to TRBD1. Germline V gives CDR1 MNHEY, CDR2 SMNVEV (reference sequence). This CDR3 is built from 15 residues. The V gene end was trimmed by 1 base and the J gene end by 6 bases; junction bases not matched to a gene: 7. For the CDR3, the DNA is TGTGCCAGCAGTTTATTTTACCAGGGGGCTTCTGAAGCTTTCTTT. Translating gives CASSLFYQGASEAFF.

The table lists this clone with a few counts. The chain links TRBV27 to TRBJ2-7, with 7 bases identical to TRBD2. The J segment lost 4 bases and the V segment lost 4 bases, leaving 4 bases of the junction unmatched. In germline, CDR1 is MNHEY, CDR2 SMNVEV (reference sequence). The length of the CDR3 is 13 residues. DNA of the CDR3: TGTGCCAGCAGTTCTCGCGGGAGTTACGAGCAGTACTTC. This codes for CASSSRGSYEQYF.

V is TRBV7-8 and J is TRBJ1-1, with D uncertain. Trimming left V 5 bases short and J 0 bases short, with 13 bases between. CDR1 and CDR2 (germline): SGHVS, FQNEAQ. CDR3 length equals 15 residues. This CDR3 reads CASSPLVGVNTEAFF. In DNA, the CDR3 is TGTGCCAGCAGCCCCTTGGTCGGAGTGAACACTGAAGCTTTCTTT.

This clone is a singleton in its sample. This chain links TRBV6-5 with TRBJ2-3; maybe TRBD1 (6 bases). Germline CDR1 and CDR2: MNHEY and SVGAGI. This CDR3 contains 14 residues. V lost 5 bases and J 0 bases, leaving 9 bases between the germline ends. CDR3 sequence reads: CASSPGHSTDTQYF. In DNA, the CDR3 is TGTGCCAGCAGTCCGGGACATAGCACAGATACGCAGTATTTT.

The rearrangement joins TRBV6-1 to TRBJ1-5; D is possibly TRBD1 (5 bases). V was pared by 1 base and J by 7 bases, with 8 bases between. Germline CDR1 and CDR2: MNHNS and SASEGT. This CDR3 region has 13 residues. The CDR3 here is CASSEGGWQPQHF. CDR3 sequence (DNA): TGTGCCAGCAGTGAAGGGGGCTGGCAGCCCCAGCATTTT.

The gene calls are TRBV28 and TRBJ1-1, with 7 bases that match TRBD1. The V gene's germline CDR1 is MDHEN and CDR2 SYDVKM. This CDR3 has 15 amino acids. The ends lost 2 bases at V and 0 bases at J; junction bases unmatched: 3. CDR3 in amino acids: CASSLTGTVNTEAFF. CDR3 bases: TGTGCCAGCAGTTTAACCGGGACAGTGAACACTGAAGCTTTCTTT.

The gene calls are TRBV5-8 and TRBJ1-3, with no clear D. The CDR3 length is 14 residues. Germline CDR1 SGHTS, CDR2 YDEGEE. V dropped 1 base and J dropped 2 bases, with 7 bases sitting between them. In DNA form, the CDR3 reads TGTGCCAGCAGCTTGTGGGCCCCTGGAAACACCATATATTTT. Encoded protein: CASSLWAPGNTIYF.

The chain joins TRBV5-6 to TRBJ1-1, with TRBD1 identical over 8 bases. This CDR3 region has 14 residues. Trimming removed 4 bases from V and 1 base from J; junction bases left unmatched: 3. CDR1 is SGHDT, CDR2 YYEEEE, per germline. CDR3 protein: CASSRDRRNTEAFF. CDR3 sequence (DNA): TGTGCCAGCAGCCGGGACAGGAGGAACACTGAAGCTTTCTTT.

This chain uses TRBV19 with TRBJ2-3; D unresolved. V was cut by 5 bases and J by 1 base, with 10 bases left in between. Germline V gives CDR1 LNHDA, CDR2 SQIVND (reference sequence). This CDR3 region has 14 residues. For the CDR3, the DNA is TGTGCCAGTAGTCAAAACAGCCGCACAGATACGCAGTATTTT. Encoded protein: CASSQNSRTDTQYF. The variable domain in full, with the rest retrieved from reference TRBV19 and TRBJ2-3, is DGGITQSPKYLFRKEGQNVTLSCEQNLNHDAMYWYRQDPGQGLRLIYYSQIVNDFQKGDIAEGYSVSREKKESFPLTVTSAQKNPTAFYLCASSQNSRTDTQYFGPGTRLTVL.

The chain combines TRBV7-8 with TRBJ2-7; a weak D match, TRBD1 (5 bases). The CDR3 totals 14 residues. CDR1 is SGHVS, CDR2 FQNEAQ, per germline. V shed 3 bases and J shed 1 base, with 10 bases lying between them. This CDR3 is CASSFLDNSYEQYF. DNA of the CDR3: TGTGCCAGCAGCTTCCTGGACAATTCCTACGAGCAGTACTTC.

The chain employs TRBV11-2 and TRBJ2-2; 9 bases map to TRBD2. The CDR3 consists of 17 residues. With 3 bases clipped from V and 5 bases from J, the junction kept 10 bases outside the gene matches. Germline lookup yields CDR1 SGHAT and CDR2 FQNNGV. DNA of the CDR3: TGTGCCAGCAGCTTGTCTAGCGGGGCGGGAGAAACCGGGGAGCTGTTTTTT. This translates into CASSLSSGAGETGELFF.

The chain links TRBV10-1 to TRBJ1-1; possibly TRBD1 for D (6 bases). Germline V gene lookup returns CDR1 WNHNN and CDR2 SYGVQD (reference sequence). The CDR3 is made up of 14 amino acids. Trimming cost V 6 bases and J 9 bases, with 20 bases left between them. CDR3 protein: CASRERQDGLKAFF. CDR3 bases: TGCGCCAGCAGGGAGAGACAGGACGGTCTGAAAGCTTTCTTT.

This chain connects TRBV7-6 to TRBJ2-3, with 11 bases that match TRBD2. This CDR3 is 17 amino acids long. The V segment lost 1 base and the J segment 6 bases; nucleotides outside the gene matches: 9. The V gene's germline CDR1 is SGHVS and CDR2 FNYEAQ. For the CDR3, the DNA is TGTGCCAGCAGCTTAGATGTAGCGGGGGGGCCGGAGGATACGCAGTATTTT. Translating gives CASSLDVAGGPEDTQYF.

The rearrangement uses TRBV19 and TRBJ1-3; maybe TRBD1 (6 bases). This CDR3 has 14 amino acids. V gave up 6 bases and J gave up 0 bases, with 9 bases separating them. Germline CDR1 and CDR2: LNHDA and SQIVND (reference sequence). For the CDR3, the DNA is TGTGCCAGTAGCGACAGGCGCTCTGGAAACACCATATATTTT. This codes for CASSDRRSGNTIYF.

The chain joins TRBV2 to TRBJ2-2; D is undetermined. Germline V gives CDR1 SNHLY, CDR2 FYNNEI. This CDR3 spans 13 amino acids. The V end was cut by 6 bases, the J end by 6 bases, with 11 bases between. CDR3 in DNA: TGTGCCAGCAGCCCCAGACAATCCGGGGAGCTGTTTTTT. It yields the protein CASSPRQSGELFF.

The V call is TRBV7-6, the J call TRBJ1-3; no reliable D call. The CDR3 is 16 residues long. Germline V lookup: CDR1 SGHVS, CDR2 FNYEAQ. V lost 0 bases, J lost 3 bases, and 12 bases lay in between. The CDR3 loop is CASSLATGLRGNTIYF. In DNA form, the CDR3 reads TGTGCCAGCAGCTTAGCCACGGGGTTACGTGGAAACACCATATATTTT.

For the CDR3, the DNA is TGTGCCAGCAGTTCCAATAATTCACCCCTCCACTTT. This sequence encodes CASSSNNSPLHF. This sequence joins TRBV27 and TRBJ1-6, with unresolved D. The CDR3 totals 12 residues. CDR1 is MNHEY, CDR2 SMNVEV, per germline (reference sequence). V lost 4 bases and J lost 5, with 3 bases in between.

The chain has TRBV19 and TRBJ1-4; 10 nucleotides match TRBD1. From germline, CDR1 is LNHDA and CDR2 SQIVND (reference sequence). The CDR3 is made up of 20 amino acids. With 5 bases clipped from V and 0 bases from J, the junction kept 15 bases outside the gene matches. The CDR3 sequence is CASSPSLSGQGPATNEKLFF. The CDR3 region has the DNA TGTGCCAGTAGTCCCTCCCTCTCGGGACAGGGGCCAGCAACTAATGAAAAACTGTTTTTT.

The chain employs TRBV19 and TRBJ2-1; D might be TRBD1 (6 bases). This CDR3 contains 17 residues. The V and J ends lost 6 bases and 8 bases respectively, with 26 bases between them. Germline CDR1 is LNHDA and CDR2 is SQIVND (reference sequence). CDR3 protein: CASSRGKKLVGYDEQFF. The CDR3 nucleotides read TGTGCCAGTAGCAGGGGAAAGAAACTAGTAGGTTACGATGAGCAGTTCTTC.